This T cell receptor (beta chain) was documented in a study of T cell responses to AZD1222 COVID-19 vaccine. J lost 12 bases, V lost 2 bases, and 16 bases had no gene match. CDR3 length: 17 amino acids. Germline lookup yields CDR1 SGHTA and CDR2 FQGNSA. Clones were read by immunoSEQ multiplex PCR, and TCRdb kept only the in-frame ones, dropping some. The sample lists 100,000 to 150,000 clones, 90% seen once, with around 4.5% in the top ten. The chain links TRBV7-2 to TRBJ1-6, with TRBD1 identical over 7 bases. The source material was peripheral blood, sampled on day 0 of MenACWY control vaccination. The receptor comes from an adult in good health. The CDR3 sequence: CASSLMGTGAGFGPLHF. CDR3 bases: TGTGCCAGCAGCTTAATGGGAACAGGGGCTGGGTTTGGACCCCTCCACTTT. The whole variable domain, remainder taken from reference TRBV7-2 and TRBJ1-6, is GAGVSQSPSNKVTEKGKDVELRCDPISGHTALYWYRQSLGQGLEFLIYFQGNSAPDKSGLPSDRFSAERTGGSVSTLTIQRTQQEDSAVYLCASSLMGTGAGFGPLHFGNGTRLTVT.